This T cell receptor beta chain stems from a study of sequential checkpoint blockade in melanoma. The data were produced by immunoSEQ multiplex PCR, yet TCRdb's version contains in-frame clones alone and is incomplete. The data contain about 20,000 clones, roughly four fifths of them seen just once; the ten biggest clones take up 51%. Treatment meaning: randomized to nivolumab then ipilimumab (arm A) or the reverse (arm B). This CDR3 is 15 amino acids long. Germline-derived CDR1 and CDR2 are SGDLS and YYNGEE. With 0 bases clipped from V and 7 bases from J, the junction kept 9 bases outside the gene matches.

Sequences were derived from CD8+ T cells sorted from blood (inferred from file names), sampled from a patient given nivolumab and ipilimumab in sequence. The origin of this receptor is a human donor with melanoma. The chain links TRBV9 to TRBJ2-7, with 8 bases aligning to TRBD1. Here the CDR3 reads CASSVGPQGVGEQYF. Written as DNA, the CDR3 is TGTGCCAGCAGCGTAGGCCCACAGGGGGTCGGTGAGCAGTACTTC.